Shown below are 21 T cell receptor beta chains from a single sample sequenced in a study of blood T cell repertoires in COVID-19. Profiling relied on immunoSEQ multiplex PCR, and the TCRdb table lists in-frame clones only, not all of them. This table has approximately 240,000 clones, around four fifths appearing once. Sequenced input: peripheral blood. All receptors come from a man in his fifties with acute or convalescent COVID-19.

This clone was recorded only once. The V gene is TRBV5-1, the J gene TRBJ1-3; D perhaps matches TRBD1 (6 bases). The CDR3 runs to 15 residues. The V gene's germline CDR1 is SGHRS and CDR2 YFSETQ. V lost 4 bases and J lost 4, with 15 bases in between. The CDR3, as DNA: TGCGCCAGCAGCCCCGGACAGCCTTCAGGAAACACCATATATTTT. Protein sequence: CASSPGQPSGNTIYF.

The chain has TRBV28 and TRBJ2-7; 7 bases agree with TRBD1. The trim removed 6 bases at V and 8 bases at J, leaving 16 bases unmatched. Germline V CDR1 and CDR2: MDHEN, SYDVKM. The CDR3 is 15 amino acids. CDR3 coding DNA: TGTGCCAGCAGCCAACCCGGGACAGTCGTGGACCAGCAGTACTTC. Its protein is CASSQPGTVVDQQYF.

This chain joins TRBV19 and TRBJ1-2, with D maybe TRBD1 (6 bases). V was clipped by 6 bases and J by 8 bases, with 22 bases between them. Germline V gene data show CDR1 as LNHDA and CDR2 as SQIVND (reference sequence). This CDR3 is 15 amino acids long. In DNA form, the CDR3 reads TGTGCCAGTAGAAGCGTGGACAGTCTAATAGGAGGCTACACCTTC. It yields the protein CASRSVDSLIGGYTF.

This clone was detected many times. The chain is built from TRBV4-1 and TRBJ2-7, with 7 bases lining up with TRBD2. The J segment lost 3 bases and the V segment lost 1 base, leaving 6 bases of the junction unmatched. This CDR3 region has 15 residues. Germline-derived CDR1 and CDR2 are MGHRA and YSYEKL. DNA of the CDR3: TGCGCCAGCAGCCAAGGGTCGGGAGGCCTCTACGAGCAGTACTTC. This sequence encodes CASSQGSGGLYEQYF.

V and J are TRBV10-3 and TRBJ2-7; D might be TRBD2 (6 bases). The CDR3 is made up of 15 amino acids. In germline, CDR1 is ENHRY, CDR2 SYGVKD. The V and J ends lost 0 bases and 5 bases respectively, with 14 bases between them. The CDR3: CAISESSRGFDEQYF. The CDR3 bases are TGTGCCATCAGTGAGTCGTCGCGGGGATTCGACGAGCAGTACTTC.

The chain links TRBV9 to TRBJ2-7; D unresolved. The ends were cut back, 0 bases at V and 7 bases at J, with 14 bases in the middle. Germline V gives CDR1 SGDLS, CDR2 YYNGEE. The CDR3 runs to 14 residues. CDR3 amino acids: CASSVDPTTREQYF. In DNA, the CDR3 is TGTGCCAGCAGCGTAGACCCTACTACTCGAGAGCAGTACTTC.

This chain joins TRBV18 and TRBJ1-2; 12 bases align to TRBD1. This CDR3 is 18 amino acids long. V lost 3 bases, J lost 0 bases, and 8 bases stayed unmatched. Germline assignment: CDR1 KGHSH and CDR2 LQKENI. The CDR3, as DNA: TGTGCCAGCTCACCGCCGGGACAGGGGGCTGAAGCTAACTATGGCTACACCTTC. This sequence encodes CASSPPGQGAEANYGYTF.

This chain links TRBV10-1 with TRBJ1-5; TRBD1 matches at 7 bases. This CDR3 is 16 amino acids long. Looked up from germline, CDR1 is WNHNN and CDR2 is SYGVQD (reference sequence). The junction had 15 bases not matched to a gene; V was cut back by 8 bases and J by 5 bases. The CDR3 is CASPNISDRVDQPQHF. The CDR3 region has the DNA TGCGCCAGCCCTAATATTTCCGACAGGGTCGATCAGCCCCAGCATTTT.

The J gene is TRBJ2-1, the V gene TRBV7-2; D remains unclear. The germline V gene has CDR1 SGHTA and CDR2 FQGNSA. V was trimmed by 3 bases and J by 12 bases, leaving 18 bases between them. The CDR3 is made up of 14 amino acids. The CDR3 loop reads CASSLGLPGLGQFF. The DNA of the CDR3 is TGTGCCAGCAGCTTGGGTCTCCCAGGCTTGGGGCAGTTCTTC.

This clone was seen more than once but under ten times. The genes are TRBV4-1 and TRBJ1-3; 7 positions agree with TRBD1. Looked up from germline, CDR1 is MGHRA and CDR2 is YSYEKL. There are 17 residues in the CDR3. V was pared by 2 bases and J by 4 bases, with 11 bases of the junction left unmatched. This CDR3 reads CASSQLTGVSGGNTIYF. The CDR3 DNA sequence: TGCGCCAGCAGCCAACTCACAGGGGTATCTGGCGGAAACACCATATATTTT.

This clone was seen a handful of times. The rearrangement links TRBV10-2 to TRBJ1-2; TRBD1 agrees at 7 bases. The CDR3 consists of 14 residues. Unmatched junction bases numbered 7, after V lost 4 bases and J lost 5 bases. Germline V gene lookup returns CDR1 WSHSY and CDR2 SAAADI. CDR3 protein: CASSGDRFGYGYTF. The CDR3, as DNA: TGCGCCAGCAGTGGGGACAGATTTGGGTATGGCTACACCTTC.

The chain links TRBV5-1 to TRBJ1-2, with TRBD1 as a possible D gene (5 bases). Trimming shortened V by 3 bases and J by 4 bases, and 16 bases separated the two germline ends. CDR1 SGHRS and CDR2 YFSETQ come from the germline V gene. This CDR3 is 15 amino acids long. The CDR3 bases are TGCGCCAGCAGCTGGGTCCCGGGACTTAGCTATGGCTACACCTTC. Protein: CASSWVPGLSYGYTF.

The chain links TRBV6-5 to TRBJ2-7, with 10 bases identical to TRBD1. The CDR3 loop spans 14 amino acids. With V trimmed by 11 bases and J by 2 bases, 9 bases remained unmatched. Germline assignment: CDR1 MNHEY and CDR2 SVGAGI. CDR3 nucleotides: TGTGCCGCAACCCCGGGACAGGGGACCTACGAGCAGTACTTC. Translation gives CAATPGQGTYEQYF.

This clone occurred once. The gene calls are TRBV6-5 and TRBJ1-3; 7 bases align to TRBD1. The CDR3 sequence is 15 residues long. Germline-derived CDR1 and CDR2 are MNHEY and SVGAGI. After removal of 10 bases from V and 0 bases from J, the junction contained 9 bases not matched to a gene. CDR3 sequence: CATSTGIHSGNTIYF. The CDR3 coding sequence is TGTGCCACGTCGACAGGGATCCACTCTGGAAACACCATATATTTT.

The rearrangement links TRBV5-1 to TRBJ1-2; 8 positions agree with TRBD1. Germline V gene sequence: CDR1 SGHRS, CDR2 YFSETQ. J gave up 4 bases and V 5 bases, and 7 bases lay outside the gene matches. The CDR3 consists of 14 residues. CDR3 sequence (DNA): TGCGCCAGCAGGGACAGGGAAAGAGTCTATGGCTACACCTTC. This codes for CASRDRERVYGYTF.

The chain has TRBV2 and TRBJ2-7; the D gene is possibly TRBD1 (6 bases). The CDR3 has 14 amino acids. The germline V gene encodes CDR1 SNHLY and CDR2 FYNNEI. Trimming stripped 10 bases from V and 3 bases from J, with 19 bases between. As DNA, the CDR3 is TGTGCCACCTACAGGGAGAAGGGGAACTACGAGCAGTACTTC. Translation gives CATYREKGNYEQYF. The full variable domain, completed using reference TRBV2 and TRBJ2-7, is EPEVTQTPSHQVTQMGQEVILRCVPISNHLYFYWYRQILGQKVEFLVSFYNNEISEKSEIFDDQFSVERPDGSNFTLKIRSTKLEDSAMYFCATYREKGNYEQYFGPGTRLTVT.

This clone showed up many times. The chain combines TRBV19 with TRBJ2-7; 8 nucleotides line up with TRBD2. The J segment lost 3 bases and the V segment lost 7 bases, leaving 11 bases of the junction unmatched. The CDR3 has 15 residues. CDR1 is LNHDA, CDR2 SQIVND, per germline (reference sequence). As DNA, the CDR3 is TGTGCCAGTAAATATAAGACTAGCGCAAACTACGAGCAGTACTTC. Protein sequence: CASKYKTSANYEQYF.

The rearrangement links TRBV5-1 to TRBJ2-7, with TRBD2 matching over 10 bases. Germline assignment: CDR1 SGHRS and CDR2 YFSETQ. V shed 4 bases, J shed 6 bases, and the junction held 16 bases outside the gene matches. CDR3 length equals 17 residues. The CDR3 sequence is CASSRAGTSAPSAEQYF. The CDR3 DNA reads TGCGCCAGCAGCAGAGCCGGGACTAGCGCCCCATCGGCCGAGCAGTACTTC.

A note on this clone: This may be a read error, as it is one base from a much larger clone. This chain joins TRBV5-6 and TRBJ2-7, with D possibly matching TRBD1 (6 bases). Per the germline V gene, CDR1 is SGHDT and CDR2 is YYEEEE. This CDR3 spans 14 amino acids. V was trimmed by 2 bases and J by 0 bases, leaving 9 bases between them. CDR3 nucleotides: TGTGCCAGCAGCTTTGGACAGAACTCCTACGAGCAGTACTTC. This sequence encodes CASSFGQNSYEQYF.

This rearrangement joins TRBV6-5 to TRBJ1-3; TRBD1 is a possible D gene (6 bases). In germline, CDR1 is MNHEY, CDR2 SVGAGI. V lost 6 bases and J 2 bases, leaving 14 bases between the germline ends. The CDR3 extends over 15 amino acids. The CDR3 sequence: CASRRQGIPGNTIYF. The CDR3, as DNA: TGTGCCAGCAGACGGCAGGGGATTCCTGGAAACACCATATATTTT.

The chain employs TRBV5-1 and TRBJ1-5, with D unclear. The V gene's germline CDR1 is SGHRS and CDR2 YFSETQ. The V gene lost 4 bases and the J gene lost 2 bases, with 13 bases spanning the gap. The length of the CDR3 is 15 residues. CDR3 residues: CASSVASGGNQPQHF. Here the CDR3 DNA reads TGCGCCAGCAGCGTAGCGAGCGGAGGCAATCAGCCCCAGCATTTT. The variable domain in full, with the rest retrieved from reference TRBV5-1 and TRBJ1-5, is KAGVTQTPRYLIKTRGQQVTLSCSPISGHRSVSWYQQTPGQGLQFLFEYFSETQRNKGNFPGRFSGRQFSNSRSEMNVSTLELGDSALYLCASSVASGGNQPQHFGDGTRLSIL.